The 3 T cell receptor beta chains in this list originate from one sample, sequenced in a study of cytomegalovirus exposure and HLA in healthy donors. The study ran its PCR with 60 Vbeta and 13 Jbeta primers. Sequenced by immunoSEQ multiplex PCR; TCRdb stores in-frame clones only, minus some. The sample has roughly 90,000 clones; roughly 84% are singletons. The sequencing sample was made of PBMCs. All receptors derive from a man between 18 and 29 years old in good health and CMV-seronegative.

The chain joins TRBV7-6 to TRBJ2-5, with 10 nucleotides matching TRBD2. J lost 5 bases, V lost 5 bases, and 8 bases had no gene match. The CDR3 has 15 amino acids. The germline V gene encodes CDR1 SGHVS and CDR2 FNYEAQ. The chain's CDR3 is CASSPSGRDWETQYF. DNA of the CDR3: TGTGCCAGCAGCCCTAGCGGGAGAGATTGGGAGACCCAGTACTTC.

This clone was observed a handful of times. V gene TRBV6-5 combines with J gene TRBJ1-2, with D perhaps matching TRBD1 (5 bases). The CDR3 is made up of 13 amino acids. CDR1 and CDR2 from the germline V gene are MNHEY and SVGAGI. Between the trimmed V and J ends, which lost 5 bases and 2 bases, there was a span of 9 bases. Here the CDR3 DNA reads TGTGCCAGCAGTGTGACAGAAAACTATGGCTACACCTTC. It yields the protein CASSVTENYGYTF.

V usage is TRBV9 and J usage is TRBJ1-1; D is possibly TRBD1 (6 bases). The CDR3 totals 15 residues. V lost 4 bases to trimming and J lost 3 bases, with 16 bases between them. From germline, CDR1 is SGDLS and CDR2 YYNGEE. DNA of the CDR3: TGTGCCAGCAGCCCCTTCAGGACAGAGGACACTGAAGCTTTCTTT. Translated, it gives CASSPFRTEDTEAFF.